These T cell receptor beta chains were read from a single sample in a study of T cell repertoires in cytomegalovirus infection. TCRdb reprocessed the reads with MiXCR, giving one entry per CDR3 protein. The sample includes around 360,000 distinct CDR3 sequences, roughly 36% of them seen just once. These TCRs' antigens remain unknown. The sample consisted of cultured PBMCs, taken from culture after CMV antigen stimulation. These receptors came from a human donor in good health (CMV status not recorded). Some clones in this sample may be carry-over from other donors' samples. Each CDR3 is given with its conserved first and last residue. D genes are given only for firm matches. A clone size is listed for some rows: how often the clone was seen (once, few, many), or a class if it is expanded.

CDR3 length	clone size	D gene	V gene	J gene	CDR3 DNA	CDR3 protein
14	few	-	TRBV6-2/TRBV6-3	TRBJ2-5	TGTGCCAGCAGTCCGGTCCACCAAGCTGGGACCCAGTACTTC	CASSPVHQAGTQYF
15	once	TRBD2	TRBV12-3/TRBV12-4	TRBJ2-5	TGTGCCAGCAGCCAACCCGGACTAGCTCAAGAGACCCAGTACTTC	CASSQPGLAQETQYF
14	-	-	TRBV10-3	TRBJ2-4	TGTGCCATCAGTGAGAGGTTGGCCAAAAACATTCAGTACTTC	CAISERLAKNIQYF
15	-	TRBD2	TRBV6-6	TRBJ2-1	TGTGCCAGAAGTCGGACTAGCCGGTCCTACAATGAGCAGTTCTTC	CARSRTSRSYNEQFF
15	few	TRBD2	TRBV6-2/TRBV6-3	TRBJ2-1	TGTGCCAGCAGTTTCTCTAGCGGGAGCTACAATGAGCAGTTCTTC	CASSFSSGSYNEQFF
14	-	TRBD1	TRBV12-3/TRBV12-4	TRBJ2-1	TGTGCCAGCAGTCGGGACAGGGTATCGAATGAGCAGTTCTTC	CASSRDRVSNEQFF
18	-	-	TRBV4-3	TRBJ2-2	TGCGCCAGCAGCCAAGTAGGAAGGGGTCTTGGGGTCGGCGGGGAGCTGTTTTTT	CASSQVGRGLGVGGELFF
15	-	-	TRBV25-1	TRBJ1-2	TGTGCCAGCAGTGAACCCAAGGGACTTGGCTATGGCTACACCTTC	CASSEPKGLGYGYTF
15	many	TRBD2	TRBV7-2	TRBJ2-7	TGTGCCAGCAGCTTAGGAGCGGGAAAGACCTACGAGCAGTACTTC	CASSLGAGKTYEQYF
12	-	TRBD2	TRBV28	TRBJ2-2	TGTGCCAGCCGAGAGCGGGAGGGGGAGCTGTTTTTT	CASREREGELFF
12	-	-	TRBV12-3/TRBV12-4	TRBJ2-2	TGTGCCAGCAAATCCACGTCCGGGGAGCTGTTTTTT	CASKSTSGELFF
14	many	-	TRBV4-3	TRBJ2-2	TGCGCCAGCAGTTCAGGGAGGACCACCGGGGAGCTGTTTTTT	CASSSGRTTGELFF
13	-	TRBD1	TRBV10-3	TRBJ1-1	TGTGCCATCAGTGGAGACAGGGACACTGAAGCTTTCTTT	CAISGDRDTEAFF
13	few	-	TRBV6-6	TRBJ1-5	TGTGCCAGCAGTTTCTTCTTAGGTCAGCCCCAGCATTTT	CASSFFLGQPQHF
17	many	-	TRBV6-2/TRBV6-3	TRBJ2-2	TGTGCCAGCAGTACTTTAATAGACTCCGCGAACACCGGGGAGCTGTTTTTT	CASSTLIDSANTGELFF
14	-	-	TRBV29-1	TRBJ1-3	TGCAGCGTGGGTCTACCGAGCTCTGGAAACACCATATATTTT	CSVGLPSSGNTIYF
16	few	TRBD2	TRBV15	TRBJ2-1	TGTGCCACCAGCAGAGCTAGGACTAGCGGGATGAATGAGCAGTTCTTC	CATSRARTSGMNEQFF
16	-	TRBD2	TRBV7-2	TRBJ2-1	TGTGCCAGCACCCTGATTGTAGCGGGAGGGGACAATGAGCAGTTCTTC	CASTLIVAGGDNEQFF
14	few	-	TRBV6-5	TRBJ2-7	TGTGCCAGCAGTTACTCGGGAGCAAACTACGAGCAGTACTTC	CASSYSGANYEQYF
15	many	TRBD2	TRBV7-6	TRBJ2-5	TGTGCCAGCAGCTCCCGACTAGCGGGGGGGGAGACCCAGTACTTC	CASSSRLAGGETQYF
15	-	-	TRBV6-6	TRBJ1-5	TGTGCCAGCAGTTACGGGAGGGGGGCCAATCAGCCCCAGCATTTT	CASSYGRGANQPQHF
15	many	TRBD1	TRBV14	TRBJ1-2	TGTGCCAGCAGCCCCCGGGACAGCGTTAACTATGGCTACACCTTC	CASSPRDSVNYGYTF
12	-	-	TRBV29-1	TRBJ2-3	TGCAGCGTTCGATTTTACACAGATACGCAGTATTTT	CSVRFYTDTQYF
14	-	-	TRBV10-3	TRBJ1-5	TGTGCCATCAGTGACCCGGGAGGGGCTCAGCCCCAGCATTTT	CAISDPGGAQPQHF
14	-	-	TRBV7-6	TRBJ2-7	TGTGCCAGCAGCCTACCCAGGGGGGACTACGAGCAGTACTTC	CASSLPRGDYEQYF